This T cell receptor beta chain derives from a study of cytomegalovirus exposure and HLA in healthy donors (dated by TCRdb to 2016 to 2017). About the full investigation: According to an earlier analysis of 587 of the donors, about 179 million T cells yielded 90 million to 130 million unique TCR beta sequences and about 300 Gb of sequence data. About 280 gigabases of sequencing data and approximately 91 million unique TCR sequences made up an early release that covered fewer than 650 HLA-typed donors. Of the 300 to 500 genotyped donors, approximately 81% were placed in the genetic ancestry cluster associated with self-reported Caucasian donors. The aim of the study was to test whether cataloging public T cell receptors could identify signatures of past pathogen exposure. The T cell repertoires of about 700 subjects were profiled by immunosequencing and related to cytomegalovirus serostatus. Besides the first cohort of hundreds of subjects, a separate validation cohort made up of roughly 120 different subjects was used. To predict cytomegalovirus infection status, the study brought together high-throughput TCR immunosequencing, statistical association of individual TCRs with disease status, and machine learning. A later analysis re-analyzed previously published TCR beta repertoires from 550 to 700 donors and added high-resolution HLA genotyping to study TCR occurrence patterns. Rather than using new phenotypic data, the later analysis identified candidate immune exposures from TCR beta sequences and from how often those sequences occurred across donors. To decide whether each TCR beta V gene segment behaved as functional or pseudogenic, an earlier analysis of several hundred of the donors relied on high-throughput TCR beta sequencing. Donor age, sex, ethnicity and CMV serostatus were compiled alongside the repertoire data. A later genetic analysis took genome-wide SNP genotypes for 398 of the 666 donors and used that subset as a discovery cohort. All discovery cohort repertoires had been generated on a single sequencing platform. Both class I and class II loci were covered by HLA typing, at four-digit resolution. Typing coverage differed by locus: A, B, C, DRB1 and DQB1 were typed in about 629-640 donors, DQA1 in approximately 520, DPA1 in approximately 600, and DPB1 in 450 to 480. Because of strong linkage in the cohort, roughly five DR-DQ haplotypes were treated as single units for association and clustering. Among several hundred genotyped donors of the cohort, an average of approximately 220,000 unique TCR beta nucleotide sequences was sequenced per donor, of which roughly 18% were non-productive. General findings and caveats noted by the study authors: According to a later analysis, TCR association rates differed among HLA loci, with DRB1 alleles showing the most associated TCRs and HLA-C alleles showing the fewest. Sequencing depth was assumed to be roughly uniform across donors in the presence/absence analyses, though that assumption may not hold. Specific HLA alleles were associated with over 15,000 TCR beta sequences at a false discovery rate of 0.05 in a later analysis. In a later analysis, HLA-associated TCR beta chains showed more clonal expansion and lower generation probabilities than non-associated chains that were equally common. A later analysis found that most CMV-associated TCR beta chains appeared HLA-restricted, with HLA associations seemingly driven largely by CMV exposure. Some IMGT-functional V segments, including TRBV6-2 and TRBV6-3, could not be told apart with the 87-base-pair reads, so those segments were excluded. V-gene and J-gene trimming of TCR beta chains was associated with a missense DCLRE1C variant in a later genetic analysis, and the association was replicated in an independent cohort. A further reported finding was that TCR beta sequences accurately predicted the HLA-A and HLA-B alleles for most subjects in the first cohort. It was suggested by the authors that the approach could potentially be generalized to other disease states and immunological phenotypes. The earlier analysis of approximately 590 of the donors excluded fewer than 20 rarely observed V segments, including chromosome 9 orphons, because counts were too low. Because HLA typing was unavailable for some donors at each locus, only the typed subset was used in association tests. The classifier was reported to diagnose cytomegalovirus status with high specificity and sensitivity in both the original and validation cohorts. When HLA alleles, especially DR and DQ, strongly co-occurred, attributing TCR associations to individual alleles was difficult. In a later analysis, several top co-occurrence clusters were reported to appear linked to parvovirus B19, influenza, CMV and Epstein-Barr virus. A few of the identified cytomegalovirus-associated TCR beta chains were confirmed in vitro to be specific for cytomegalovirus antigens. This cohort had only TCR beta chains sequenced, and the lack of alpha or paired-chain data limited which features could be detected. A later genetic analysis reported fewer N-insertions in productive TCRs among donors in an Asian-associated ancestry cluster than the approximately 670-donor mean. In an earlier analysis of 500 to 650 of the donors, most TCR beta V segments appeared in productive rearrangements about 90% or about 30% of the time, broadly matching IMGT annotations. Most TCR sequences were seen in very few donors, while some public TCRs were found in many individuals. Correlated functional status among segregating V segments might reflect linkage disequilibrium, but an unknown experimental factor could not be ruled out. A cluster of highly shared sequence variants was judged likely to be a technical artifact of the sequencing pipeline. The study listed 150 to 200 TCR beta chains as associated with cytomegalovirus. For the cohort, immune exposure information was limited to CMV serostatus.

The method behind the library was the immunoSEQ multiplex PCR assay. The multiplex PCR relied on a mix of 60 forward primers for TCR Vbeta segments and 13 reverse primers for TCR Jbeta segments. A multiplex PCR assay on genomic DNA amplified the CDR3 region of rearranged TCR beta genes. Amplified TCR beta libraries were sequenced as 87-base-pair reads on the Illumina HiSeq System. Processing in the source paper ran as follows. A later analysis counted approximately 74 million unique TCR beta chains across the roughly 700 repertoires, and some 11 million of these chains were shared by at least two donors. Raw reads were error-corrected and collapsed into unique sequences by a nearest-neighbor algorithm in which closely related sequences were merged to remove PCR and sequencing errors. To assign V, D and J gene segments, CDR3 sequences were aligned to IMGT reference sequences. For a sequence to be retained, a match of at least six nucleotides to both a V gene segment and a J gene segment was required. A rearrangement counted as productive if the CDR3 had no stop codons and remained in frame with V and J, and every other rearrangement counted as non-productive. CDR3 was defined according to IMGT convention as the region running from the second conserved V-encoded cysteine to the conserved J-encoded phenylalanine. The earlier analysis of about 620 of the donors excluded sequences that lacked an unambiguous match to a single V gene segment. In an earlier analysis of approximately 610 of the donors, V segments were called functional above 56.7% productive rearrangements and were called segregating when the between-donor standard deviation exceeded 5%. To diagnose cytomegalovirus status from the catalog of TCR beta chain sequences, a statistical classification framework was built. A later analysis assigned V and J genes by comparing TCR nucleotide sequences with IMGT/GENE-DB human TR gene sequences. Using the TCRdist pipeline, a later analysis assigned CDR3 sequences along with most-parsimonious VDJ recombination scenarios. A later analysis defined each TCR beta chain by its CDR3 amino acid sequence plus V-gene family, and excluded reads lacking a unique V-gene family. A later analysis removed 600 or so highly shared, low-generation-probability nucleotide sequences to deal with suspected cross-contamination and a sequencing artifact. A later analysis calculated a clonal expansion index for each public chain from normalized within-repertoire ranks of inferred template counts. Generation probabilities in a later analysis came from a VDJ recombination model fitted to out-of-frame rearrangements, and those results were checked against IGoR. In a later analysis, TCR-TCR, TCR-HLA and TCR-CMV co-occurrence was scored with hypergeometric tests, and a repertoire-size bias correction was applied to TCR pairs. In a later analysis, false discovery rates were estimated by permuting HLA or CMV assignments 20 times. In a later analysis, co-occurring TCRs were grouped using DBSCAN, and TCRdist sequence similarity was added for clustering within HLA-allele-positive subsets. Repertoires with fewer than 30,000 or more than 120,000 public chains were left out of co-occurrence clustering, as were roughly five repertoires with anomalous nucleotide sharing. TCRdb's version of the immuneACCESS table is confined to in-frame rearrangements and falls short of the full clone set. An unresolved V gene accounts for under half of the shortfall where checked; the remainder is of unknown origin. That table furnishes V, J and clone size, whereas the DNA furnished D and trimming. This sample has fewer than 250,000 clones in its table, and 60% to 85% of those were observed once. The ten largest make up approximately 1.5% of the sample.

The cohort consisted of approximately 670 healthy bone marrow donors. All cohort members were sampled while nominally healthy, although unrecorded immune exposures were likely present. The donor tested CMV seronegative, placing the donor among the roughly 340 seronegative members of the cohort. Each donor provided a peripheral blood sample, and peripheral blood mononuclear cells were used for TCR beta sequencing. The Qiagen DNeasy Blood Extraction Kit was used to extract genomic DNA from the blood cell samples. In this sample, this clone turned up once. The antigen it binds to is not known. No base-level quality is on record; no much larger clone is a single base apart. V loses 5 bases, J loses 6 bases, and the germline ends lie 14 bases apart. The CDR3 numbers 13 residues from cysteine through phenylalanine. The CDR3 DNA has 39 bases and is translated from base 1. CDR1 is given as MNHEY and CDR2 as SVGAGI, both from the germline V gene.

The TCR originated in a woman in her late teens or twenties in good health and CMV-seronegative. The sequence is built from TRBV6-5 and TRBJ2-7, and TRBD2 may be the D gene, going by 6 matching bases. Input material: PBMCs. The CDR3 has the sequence CASSPRDSAEQYF. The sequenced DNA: TGTGCCAGCAGTCCGCGGGACTCTGCCGAGCAGTACTTC.